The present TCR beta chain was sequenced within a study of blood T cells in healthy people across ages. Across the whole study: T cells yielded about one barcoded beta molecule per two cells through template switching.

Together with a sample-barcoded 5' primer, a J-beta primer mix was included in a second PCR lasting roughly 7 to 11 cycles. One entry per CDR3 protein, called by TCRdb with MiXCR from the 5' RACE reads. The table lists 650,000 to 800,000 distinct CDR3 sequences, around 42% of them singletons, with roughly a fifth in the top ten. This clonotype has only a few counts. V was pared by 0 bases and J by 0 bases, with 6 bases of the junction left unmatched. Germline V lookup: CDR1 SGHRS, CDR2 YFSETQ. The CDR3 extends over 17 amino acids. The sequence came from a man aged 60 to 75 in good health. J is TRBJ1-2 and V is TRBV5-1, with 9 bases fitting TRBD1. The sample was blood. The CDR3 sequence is CASSLAGQGRANYGYTF. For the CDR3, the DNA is TGCGCCAGCAGCTTGGCAGGACAGGGGCGAGCTAACTATGGCTACACCTTC.